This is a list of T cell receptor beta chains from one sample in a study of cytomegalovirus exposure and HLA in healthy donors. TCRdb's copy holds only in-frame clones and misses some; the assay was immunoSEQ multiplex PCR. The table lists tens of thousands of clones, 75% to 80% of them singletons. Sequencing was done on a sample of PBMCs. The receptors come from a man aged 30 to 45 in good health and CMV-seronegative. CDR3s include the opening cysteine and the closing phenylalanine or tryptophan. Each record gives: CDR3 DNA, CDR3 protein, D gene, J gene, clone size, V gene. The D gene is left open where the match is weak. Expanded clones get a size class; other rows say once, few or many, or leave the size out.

TGTGCCAGCTCACCCCCGGGACAGGGCGCGAACACCGGGGAGCTGTTTTTT CASSPPGQGANTGELFF TRBD1 TRBJ2-2 - TRBV18
TGTGCCAGTAGTCCTTCTTCACAGGAGTCCTATGGCTACACCTTC CASSPSSQESYGYTF - TRBJ1-2 - TRBV19
TGCGCCAGCGCCTTCTCTAGCGGGAACACAGATACGCAGTATTTT CASAFSSGNTDTQYF TRBD2 TRBJ2-3 - TRBV5-1
TGTGCCAGCAGTCCTTTTATAAGAGGACACAGGTCTGGTGAAAAACTGTTTTTT CASSPFIRGHRSGEKLFF - TRBJ1-4 - TRBV28
TGTGCCAGCAGCTTAAATGCACCCAGTCAGGGCCTCGAGCAGTACTTC CASSLNAPSQGLEQYF - TRBJ2-7 once TRBV7-2
TGTGCCAGCAGCTTGGTTCTACAGGGTGTTAATCAGCCCCAGCATTTT CASSLVLQGVNQPQHF - TRBJ1-5 - TRBV5-4
TGTGCCAGCAGCTTAGATCCCCAGCTCGTAGCCATTCAGTACTTC CASSLDPQLVAIQYF - TRBJ2-4 - TRBV11-2
TGTGCCAGCAGCTTAGCGCGAGCAGGGGGCCGCTACGAGCAGTACTTC CASSLARAGGRYEQYF TRBD1 TRBJ2-7 - TRBV7-2
TGTGCCAGCAGCTTATCAGTGGGGGAGCTGTTTTTT CASSLSVGELFF - TRBJ2-2 once TRBV11-3
TGTGCCAGCTCAAGAGACAGGGGGCAGGTCAATGGCTACACCTTC CASSRDRGQVNGYTF TRBD1 TRBJ1-2 - TRBV18
TGTGCCAGCAGCTCCGAAGGGACAGGGGTCTATGGCTACACCTTC CASSSEGTGVYGYTF TRBD1 TRBJ1-2 - TRBV7-9
TGCGCCGAGGATGAGCGGTTCTTC CAEDERFF - TRBJ2-1 - TRBV23-1
TGTGCCAGCAGATGGGAGTTGAATTCACCCCTCCACTTT CASRWELNSPLHF - TRBJ1-6 - TRBV5-5
TGTGCCAGCAACGTCAACCTCGGGGGGGTACAATTTGGCTACACCTTC CASNVNLGGVQFGYTF - TRBJ1-2 - TRBV11-2
TGTGCCAGCAGTGGGCGGGACGCCAAGGAAAAACTGTTTTTT CASSGRDAKEKLFF - TRBJ1-4 - TRBV27
TGTGCCACCAGCAGAGGTTCGGATGAAAAACTGTTTTTT CATSRGSDEKLFF - TRBJ1-4 few TRBV15
TGTGCCAGCAGCGTAGGAGTCATCACTGAAGCTTTCTTT CASSVGVITEAFF - TRBJ1-1 - TRBV9
TGTGCCAGCACCCGCGGACAGGGTCGTCAGCCCCAGCATTTT CASTRGQGRQPQHF TRBD1 TRBJ1-5 few TRBV28
TGTGCCAGCAGTTACTCCCACAGGGCAAATGAAAAACTGTTTTTT CASSYSHRANEKLFF - TRBJ1-4 - TRBV6-5
TGTGCCAGCAGTGTGTGGCAGGGCAGGAACGAGCAGTACTTC CASSVWQGRNEQYF - TRBJ2-7 - TRBV2
TGTGCCTGGAGTATGGTAGGAGGTGGTTCACCCCTCCACTTT CAWSMVGGGSPLHF - TRBJ1-6 - TRBV30
TGTGCCAGCACCTCAGCGTCAGGGTCGGAGGGTGAAAAACTGTTTTTT CASTSASGSEGEKLFF - TRBJ1-4 - TRBV28
TGTGCCAGCCGGGGACAGGGGGAAGAAAAACTGTTTTTT CASRGQGEEKLFF TRBD1 TRBJ1-4 - TRBV6-1
TGTGCCAGCAGCGAGGCCGGGACTAGGGGCGAGCAGTACTTC CASSEAGTRGEQYF TRBD2 TRBJ2-7 few TRBV11-2
TGTGCCAGCATAAGGGGGCCCTTGTTTTTTGCAACTAATGAAAAACTGTTTTTT CASIRGPLFFATNEKLFF TRBD1 TRBJ1-4 - TRBV6-4
TGTGCCAGCAGCTTAGAACAGATAGATAGCAATCAGCCCCAGCATTTT CASSLEQIDSNQPQHF - TRBJ1-5 - TRBV7-2
TGCGCCAGCAGCTTGGGGGGACAGGGTACTGAAGCTTTCTTT CASSLGGQGTEAFF TRBD1 TRBJ1-1 - TRBV5-1
TGTGCCACGCAATTCAAAAGGGGCACTGAAGCTTTCTTT CATQFKRGTEAFF - TRBJ1-1 few TRBV19
TGTGCCAGCAAGGAGGGCGGAGCAACTAATGAAAAACTGTTTTTT CASKEGGATNEKLFF - TRBJ1-4 - TRBV6-1
TGTGCCAGCAGCCCGTGGACAGGAGTGAACACTGAAGCTTTCTTT CASSPWTGVNTEAFF TRBD1 TRBJ1-1 - TRBV11-2
TGTGCCAGCAGCTCCCCTCCAGACAGGGTAACCGACGAGCAGTACTTC CASSSPPDRVTDEQYF TRBD1 TRBJ2-7 - TRBV7-2
TGTGCCAGTAACTTGGGCATGAACACTGAAGCTTTCTTT CASNLGMNTEAFF - TRBJ1-1 - TRBV6-5
TGTGCCAGCAGCAGACAGGCCCCGAACACCGGGGAGCTGTTTTTT CASSRQAPNTGELFF - TRBJ2-2 - TRBV7-9
TGTGCCAGTAGTATAGCCGGGGGGGAGAGATACAATGAGCAGTTCTTC CASSIAGGERYNEQFF TRBD2 TRBJ2-1 - TRBV19
TGTGCCAGCAGCGTAGATTCCTTGGGCCAGGGGTGGACAGATACGCAGTATTTT CASSVDSLGQGWTDTQYF - TRBJ2-3 - TRBV9
TGCGCCAGCAGCCAGAAGCAGGGGGTGGGCTCCTACGAGCAGTACTTC CASSQKQGVGSYEQYF TRBD1 TRBJ2-7 - TRBV4-1
TGTGCCAGCAGCCCCTTAGGCGGGGGGGCCGGGACCCAGTACTTC CASSPLGGGAGTQYF TRBD2 TRBJ2-5 - TRBV7-9
TGCAGCGTTTTCGGACAGGGGACGTCACCGGCTTTCTTT CSVFGQGTSPAFF TRBD1 TRBJ1-1 - TRBV29-1
TGTGCCAGCAGCAGCGACAGCTCCTACGAGCAGTACTTC CASSSDSSYEQYF - TRBJ2-7 - TRBV7-2
TGTGCCAGCAGGGATACCGGGACATCTCGGGTATACGAGCAGTACTTC CASRDTGTSRVYEQYF - TRBJ2-7 - TRBV7-9
TGTGCCAGCAGCTCGATAGGACTAGCGGGGTATTCCGGGGAGCTGTTTTTT CASSSIGLAGYSGELFF TRBD2 TRBJ2-2 - TRBV7-9
TGTGCCAGTAGTTCAGGGAACACTGAAGCTTTCTTT CASSSGNTEAFF - TRBJ1-1 once TRBV19
TGTGCCAGCAGTTTTAGTAATTCACCCCTCCACTTT CASSFSNSPLHF - TRBJ1-6 - TRBV28
TGCAGCGCCGCGGAGGCAGGGGGTAACACCGGGGAGCTGTTTTTT CSAAEAGGNTGELFF TRBD1 TRBJ2-2 few TRBV29-1
TGCGCCAGCAGCTTGGTGCAGTCTAGCGGGGACCCCAATACGCAGTATTTT CASSLVQSSGDPNTQYF TRBD2 TRBJ2-3 - TRBV5-1
TGTGCCAGTAGTATAGATTTAGACGGAATTCAGGGGGGCACTGAAGCTTTCTTT CASSIDLDGIQGGTEAFF TRBD1 TRBJ1-1 - TRBV19
TGTGCCAGTAGTATAAGCGGGAACACCGGGGAGCTGTTTTTT CASSISGNTGELFF - TRBJ2-2 - TRBV19
TGTGCCAGCAGAAGGGAGGGGGGCAATCAGCCCCAGCATTTT CASRREGGNQPQHF - TRBJ1-5 - TRBV2
TGTGCCAGCAGTGAACGGGGATCTGGAAACACCATATATTTT CASSERGSGNTIYF - TRBJ1-3 few TRBV6-1
TGTGCCAGCAGCTTAGGGACTCGGGGCCACGGAGGGGGCTACACCTTC CASSLGTRGHGGGYTF - TRBJ1-2 - TRBV11-2
TGTTCCAGCAGCTTATCCTCGAATCAGCCCCAGCATTTT CSSSLSSNQPQHF - TRBJ1-5 few TRBV7-9
TGTGCCACCTTGGGACAGGCTAACACTGAAGCTTTCTTT CATLGQANTEAFF TRBD1 TRBJ1-1 few TRBV28
TGCGCCAGCAGCCAAGGTGGGGGCATCACAGATACGCAGTATTTT CASSQGGGITDTQYF - TRBJ2-3 few TRBV4-3
TGTGCCAGCAGTAAGGCCAGGGTAGGGCAGCCCCAGCATTTT CASSKARVGQPQHF - TRBJ1-5 - TRBV6-5
TGTGCCAGCAGCTTCACAGTCAATGAGCAGTTCTTC CASSFTVNEQFF - TRBJ2-1 - TRBV11-3
TGCGCCAGCAGCTGGGGGGGGGATGAAGCTTTCTTT CASSWGGDEAFF - TRBJ1-1 - TRBV5-1
TGCAGCGTGGATGAGGGGGTCCAAGAGACCCAGTACTTC CSVDEGVQETQYF - TRBJ2-5 few TRBV29-1